Listed below are T cell receptor beta chains from one sample, sequenced in a study of blood T cell repertoires in COVID-19. Data came from immunoSEQ multiplex PCR; TCRdb stores just in-frame clones and leaves some out. The sample has 99,000 or so clones, approximately 80% seen once. Sequencing was performed on peripheral blood. All receptors derive from a man in his sixties with acute or convalescent COVID-19. The CDR3 runs from the conserved cysteine through the conserved F or W. The D gene is left open where the match is weak. Expanded clones are given a class, and other clones once, few, many or no size at all.

CDR3 protein: CASSPETSGGYETQYF
CDR3 DNA: TGTGCCAGCAGCCCTGAGACTAGCGGGGGTTATGAGACCCAGTACTTC
D gene: TRBD2
J gene: TRBJ2-5
V gene: TRBV3-1/TRBV3-2
clone size: NA

CDR3 protein: CASSPGQGGTEAFF
CDR3 DNA: TGTGCCAGCAGCCCGGGACAGGGGGGCACTGAAGCTTTCTTT
D gene: TRBD1
J gene: TRBJ1-1
V gene: TRBV3-1/TRBV3-2
clone size: NA

CDR3 protein: CASSIGASAQETQYF
CDR3 DNA: TGTGCCAGTAGTATAGGGGCTAGCGCCCAAGAGACCCAGTACTTC
D gene: NA
J gene: TRBJ2-5
V gene: TRBV19
clone size: NA

CDR3 protein: CASSLEGTVNSPLHF
CDR3 DNA: TGTGCCAGCAGCTTAGAAGGGACAGTTAATTCACCCCTCCACTTT
D gene: TRBD1
J gene: TRBJ1-6
V gene: TRBV7-9
clone size: once

CDR3 protein: CASRPGGSNQPQHF
CDR3 DNA: TGTGCCAGCAGACCCGGGGGTAGCAATCAGCCCCAGCATTTT
D gene: NA
J gene: TRBJ1-5
V gene: TRBV6-5
clone size: NA

CDR3 protein: CASTWTGGDEQYF
CDR3 DNA: TGCGCCAGCACCTGGACAGGGGGCGACGAGCAGTACTTC
D gene: TRBD1
J gene: TRBJ2-7
V gene: TRBV5-1
clone size: NA

CDR3 protein: CASSVDSYSNQPQHF
CDR3 DNA: TGTGCCAGCAGCGTGGACAGTTATAGCAATCAGCCCCAGCATTTT
D gene: NA
J gene: TRBJ1-5
V gene: TRBV7-8
clone size: NA

CDR3 protein: CASSAGSGPYNEQFF
CDR3 DNA: TGTGCCAGCAGTGCGGGTAGCGGTCCCTACAATGAGCAGTTCTTC
D gene: NA
J gene: TRBJ2-1
V gene: TRBV2
clone size: NA

CDR3 protein: CASSLGRAADTQYF
CDR3 DNA: TGTGCCAGCAGCTTGGGGAGGGCGGCAGATACGCAGTATTTT
D gene: TRBD2
J gene: TRBJ2-3
V gene: TRBV7-9
clone size: NA

CDR3 protein: CASGLTRQPLAKNIQYF
CDR3 DNA: TGTGCTAGTGGTTTGACCCGACAGCCTTTAGCCAAAAACATTCAGTACTTC
D gene: NA
J gene: TRBJ2-4
V gene: TRBV12-5
clone size: NA

CDR3 protein: CASSRTGNQPQHF
CDR3 DNA: TGTGCCAGCAGTAGGACAGGGAATCAGCCCCAGCATTTT
D gene: TRBD1
J gene: TRBJ1-5
V gene: TRBV27
clone size: NA

CDR3 protein: CSVGITTGELFF
CDR3 DNA: TGCAGCGTCGGGATAACCACCGGGGAGCTGTTTTTT
D gene: NA
J gene: TRBJ2-2
V gene: TRBV29-1
clone size: NA

CDR3 protein: CASSLANTEAFF
CDR3 DNA: TGTGCCAGCAGTCTGGCGAACACTGAAGCTTTCTTT
D gene: NA
J gene: TRBJ1-1
V gene: TRBV2
clone size: NA

CDR3 protein: CASSFTGGRVSTEAFF
CDR3 DNA: TGTGCCAGCAGTTTTACAGGGGGCCGGGTGAGCACTGAAGCTTTCTTT
D gene: TRBD1
J gene: TRBJ1-1
V gene: TRBV27
clone size: NA

CDR3 protein: CASSPGLDKSGELFF
CDR3 DNA: TGTGCCAGCAGCCCAGGACTAGATAAATCCGGGGAGCTGTTTTTT
D gene: TRBD2
J gene: TRBJ2-2
V gene: TRBV7-2
clone size: NA

CDR3 protein: CASSLVGGMVAQYF
CDR3 DNA: TGTGCCAGCAGCTTAGTGGGCGGGATGGTGGCGCAGTACTTC
D gene: NA
J gene: TRBJ2-7
V gene: TRBV7-2
clone size: NA

CDR3 protein: CASSLTNTEAFF
CDR3 DNA: TGTGCCAGCAGCTTAACTAACACTGAAGCTTTCTTT
D gene: NA
J gene: TRBJ1-1
V gene: TRBV7-2
clone size: NA